A selection of T cell receptor beta chains follows, all from one sample in a study of cytomegalovirus exposure and HLA in healthy donors. Sequenced by immunoSEQ multiplex PCR; TCRdb stores in-frame clones only, minus some. Of approximately 100,000 clones listed, roughly 79% were seen once; the top ten hold roughly 5%. The sequenced sample consisted of PBMCs. The receptor set was obtained from a woman between 40 and 55 years old in good health and CMV-seronegative. Both conserved end residues are trimmed from each CDR3. Fields, in order: V gene, CDR3 protein.

V: TRBV6-5; CDR3: ASSGQDLYEQY
V: TRBV30; CDR3: AWSRLYEQY
V: TRBV25-1; CDR3: ASSGWGQPNTGELF
V: TRBV5-4; CDR3: ASSSAGYYGYT
V: TRBV4-3; CDR3: ASSQGSLAGSYNEQF
V: TRBV9; CDR3: ASSVGVSQETQY
V: TRBV4-1; CDR3: ASSQEASGDSTDTQY
V: TRBV6-6; CDR3: ASSTDFRAGSYEQY
V: TRBV7-8; CDR3: ASSLMASTYEQY
V: TRBV15; CDR3: ATSGTSRNSPLH
V: TRBV4-1; CDR3: ASSRYDRENTEAF